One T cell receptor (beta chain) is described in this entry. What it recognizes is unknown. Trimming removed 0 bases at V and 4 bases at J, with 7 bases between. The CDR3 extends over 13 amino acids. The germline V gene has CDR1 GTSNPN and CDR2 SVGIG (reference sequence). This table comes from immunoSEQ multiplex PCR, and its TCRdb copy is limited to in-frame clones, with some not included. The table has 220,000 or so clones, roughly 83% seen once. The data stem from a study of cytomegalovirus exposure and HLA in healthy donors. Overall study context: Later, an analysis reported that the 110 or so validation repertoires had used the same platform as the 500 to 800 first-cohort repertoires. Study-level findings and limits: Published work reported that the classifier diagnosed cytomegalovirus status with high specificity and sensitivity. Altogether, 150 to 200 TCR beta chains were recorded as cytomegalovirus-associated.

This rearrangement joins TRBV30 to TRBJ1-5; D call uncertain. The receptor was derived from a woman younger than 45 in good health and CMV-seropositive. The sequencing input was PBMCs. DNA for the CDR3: TGTGCCTGGAGTGTATATGGTAATCAGCCCCAGCATTTT. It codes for CAWSVYGNQPQHF.